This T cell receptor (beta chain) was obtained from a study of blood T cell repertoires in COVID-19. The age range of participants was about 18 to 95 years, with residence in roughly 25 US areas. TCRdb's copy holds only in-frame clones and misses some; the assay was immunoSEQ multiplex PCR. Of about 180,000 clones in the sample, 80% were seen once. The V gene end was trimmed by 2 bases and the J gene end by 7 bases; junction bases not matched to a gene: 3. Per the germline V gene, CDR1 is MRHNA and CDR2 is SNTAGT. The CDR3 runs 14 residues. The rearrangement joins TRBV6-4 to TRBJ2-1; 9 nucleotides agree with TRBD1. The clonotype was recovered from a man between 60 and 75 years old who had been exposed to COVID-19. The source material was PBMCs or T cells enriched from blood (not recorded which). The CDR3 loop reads CASSDGQGRNEQFF. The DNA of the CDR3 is TGTGCCAGCAGTGACGGACAGGGGAGGAATGAGCAGTTCTTC.